The 23 T cell receptor beta chains below all came from one sample that was sequenced in a study of blood T cell repertoires in COVID-19. Here immunoSEQ multiplex PCR was the method, and the copy in TCRdb shows in-frame clones only, minus some. This table holds around 290,000 clones, roughly 86% found once. The sequencing input was PBMCs or T cells enriched from blood (not recorded which). Every receptor here comes from a woman younger than 35 who had recovered from COVID-19.

This chain uses TRBV7-3 with TRBJ1-1; 7 positions match TRBD1. V gave up 3 bases and J gave up 2 bases; unmatched junction bases: 6. From germline, CDR1 is SGHTA and CDR2 FQGTGA. The CDR3 loop spans 15 amino acids. The CDR3 sequence is CASSFSGGGNTEAFF. The DNA of the CDR3 is TGTGCCAGCAGCTTCTCAGGGGGTGGAAACACTGAAGCTTTCTTT.

This chain connects TRBV30 to TRBJ1-1, with D hard to call. The germline V gene has CDR1 GTSNPN and CDR2 SVGIG (reference sequence). Deletions cut 2 bases from V and 2 bases from J, with 18 bases between. This CDR3 region has 16 residues. This CDR3 is CAWSLNPIGDNTEAFF. CDR3 nucleotides: TGTGCCTGGAGTCTTAACCCAATCGGGGATAACACTGAAGCTTTCTTT.

The chain recombines TRBV7-2 with TRBJ2-7; 9 bases agree with TRBD2. With V trimmed by 5 bases and J by 3 bases, 11 bases remained unmatched. The CDR3 sequence is 16 residues long. CDR1 and CDR2 (germline): SGHTA, FQGNSA. This CDR3 is CASSPISGSPLYEQYF. The CDR3 region has the DNA TGTGCCAGCAGCCCCATTAGCGGGAGTCCTCTCTACGAGCAGTACTTC.

This rearrangement joins TRBV27 to TRBJ2-2, with 9 nucleotides matching TRBD1. The V segment lost 4 bases and the J segment 3 bases; nucleotides outside the gene matches: 3. The germline gives CDR1 MNHEY, CDR2 SMNVEV (reference sequence). This CDR3 comprises 15 residues. CDR3 sequence (DNA): TGTGCCAGCAGTTACGGGACAGGGTACACCGGGGAGCTGTTTTTT. Translating it yields CASSYGTGYTGELFF.

The CDR3 DNA reads as TGTGCCAGTAGTACCGGCAGGGGGTCCTACGAGCAGTACTTC. Translating gives CASSTGRGSYEQYF. This rearrangement joins TRBV19 to TRBJ2-7, with TRBD1 matching over 7 bases. Trimming at V came to 4 bases and at J to 1 base, leaving 4 bases not matched to a gene. CDR3 size: 14 residues. Germline V gene lookup returns CDR1 LNHDA and CDR2 SQIVND (reference sequence).

This chain links TRBV4-3 with TRBJ1-2; D is unresolved. CDR1 and CDR2 (germline): LGHNA, YSLEER. The CDR3 has 14 residues. V was trimmed by 1 base and J by 2 bases, leaving 8 bases between them. CDR3 nucleotides: TGCGCCAGCAGCCAAGCGCTGGCAAACTATGGCTACACCTTC. Translation: CASSQALANYGYTF.

The V gene is TRBV27, the J gene TRBJ2-3; a possible D gene is TRBD2 (6 bases). Trimming left V 2 bases short and J 2 bases short, with 14 bases between. This CDR3 is built from 16 residues. The germline V gene encodes CDR1 MNHEY and CDR2 SMNVEV (reference sequence). In DNA form, the CDR3 reads TGTGCCAGCAGTTTAGAGGCTAGCGCACACACAGATACGCAGTATTTT. Translation gives CASSLEASAHTDTQYF.

This rearrangement joins TRBV11-3 to TRBJ2-1; TRBD2 aligns across 11 bases. Trimming at V came to 5 bases and at J to 8 bases, leaving 8 bases not matched to a gene. Germline CDR1 is SGHNT and CDR2 is YENEEA. The CDR3 extends over 15 amino acids. The CDR3 DNA sequence: TGTGCCAGCAGCGAGCTAGCGGGGGGCCTGGATGAGCAGTTCTTC. This sequence encodes CASSELAGGLDEQFF.

The chain joins TRBV19 to TRBJ1-1, with D tentatively TRBD1 (6 bases). The germline gives CDR1 LNHDA, CDR2 SQIVND (reference sequence). The CDR3 is 13 amino acids. V lost 5 bases, J lost 7 bases, and 14 bases lay in between. The CDR3 DNA is TGTGCCAGTAGTCTGACAGGCGTAAGTGAAGCTTTCTTT. Translation: CASSLTGVSEAFF.

The chain joins TRBV24-1 to TRBJ2-1; 7 nucleotides align to TRBD2. The V and J ends lost 2 bases and 2 bases, in that order; junction bases with no gene match: 2. CDR3 length: 15 amino acids. Per the germline V gene, CDR1 is KGHDR and CDR2 is SFDVKD. The CDR3 sequence: CATSDSGTTYNEQFF. In nucleotides, the CDR3 is TGTGCCACCAGTGATTCCGGGACTACCTACAATGAGCAGTTCTTC.

The genes are TRBV28 and TRBJ2-7; 7 nucleotides match TRBD1. Germline CDR1 and CDR2: MDHEN and SYDVKM. The V segment lost 5 bases and the J segment 0 bases; nucleotides outside the gene matches: 4. The CDR3 sequence is 14 residues long. The CDR3 DNA follows: TGTGCCAGCAGTGGGACAGTCAGCTCCTACGAGCAGTACTTC. It encodes CASSGTVSSYEQYF.

The chain links TRBV11-1 to TRBJ1-4, with a weak D call TRBD1 (6 bases). Germline CDR1 and CDR2: SGHAT and FQDESV (reference sequence). V lost 4 bases, J lost 5 bases, and 17 bases lay in between. CDR3 length: 16 amino acids. The CDR3 nucleotides are TGTGCCAGCAGCTCACCCTTGGACAGCGCCAATGAAAAACTGTTTTTT. This gives the protein CASSSPLDSANEKLFF.

The chain recombines TRBV29-1 with TRBJ2-3; TRBD2 agrees at 12 bases. V dropped 2 bases and J dropped 4; count of bases not matched to a gene: 4. This CDR3 region has 15 residues. Germline V gives CDR1 SQVTM, CDR2 ANQGSEA. CDR3 amino acids: CSVEKLAGGPDTQYF. CDR3 bases: TGCAGCGTTGAAAAGCTAGCGGGGGGGCCAGATACGCAGTATTTT.

The genes are TRBV2 and TRBJ2-2, with 13 bases lining up with TRBD2. Germline loops: CDR1 SNHLY, CDR2 FYNNEI. Unmatched junction bases numbered 5, after V lost 0 bases and J lost 1 base. The CDR3 sequence is 19 residues long. The CDR3 protein is CASSEARGTSGKNTGELFF. The DNA of the CDR3 is TGTGCCAGCAGTGAAGCCCGAGGGACTAGCGGGAAGAACACCGGGGAGCTGTTTTTT.

This chain joins TRBV4-1 and TRBJ1-5; 10 positions agree with TRBD1. Germline values: CDR1 MGHRA, CDR2 YSYEKL. The CDR3 contains 17 residues. Trimming cost V 3 bases and J 5 bases; bases outside gene matches: 10. As DNA, the CDR3 is TGCGCCAGCAGCCAGGACCCCGGGACAGGGGACTATCAGCCCCAGCATTTT. This translates into CASSQDPGTGDYQPQHF.

About this clone: Other DNA sequences of this sample code for an identical CDR3. The V and J genes are TRBV2 and TRBJ2-7; the D gene is possibly TRBD1 (5 bases). Trimming took off 1 base at V and 2 bases at J, with 9 bases between the two ends. CDR3 length: 14 residues. Germline CDR1 and CDR2: SNHLY and FYNNEI. This CDR3 is CASSEGQGAYEQYF. CDR3 in DNA: TGTGCCAGCAGTGAAGGTCAGGGTGCCTACGAGCAGTACTTC.

This chain uses TRBV19 with TRBJ2-2, with D possibly matching TRBD1 (5 bases). The germline V and J ends were trimmed by 4 bases and 5 bases, with 14 bases remaining between them. The CDR3 sequence is 15 residues long. CDR1 and CDR2 from the germline V gene are LNHDA and SQIVND (reference sequence). The CDR3 sequence: CASSNRNLGTGELFF. DNA for the CDR3: TGTGCCAGTAGTAACAGGAACTTAGGGACCGGGGAGCTGTTTTTT.

The chain recombines TRBV28 with TRBJ1-2; TRBD1 aligns across 11 bases. Germline-derived CDR1 and CDR2 are MDHEN and SYDVKM. The CDR3 contains 16 residues. Trimming cost V 3 bases and J 3 bases; bases outside gene matches: 6. The CDR3 is CASSLMGQGDHYGYTF. CDR3 coding DNA: TGTGCCAGCAGTTTGATGGGACAGGGGGATCACTATGGCTACACCTTC.

The J gene is TRBJ1-3, the V gene TRBV7-8, with D uncertain. This CDR3 region has 15 residues. CDR1 SGHVS and CDR2 FQNEAQ come from the germline V gene. The V end was cut by 1 base, the J end by 0 bases, with 7 bases between. The CDR3, as DNA: TGTGCCAGCAGCTTAGTTGCAGGCTCTGGAAACACCATATATTTT. Protein sequence: CASSLVAGSGNTIYF.

Comments on this clone: The same CDR3 arises from other DNA sequences in this sample as well. V and J are TRBV27 and TRBJ2-1, with D perhaps TRBD2 (6 bases). Trimming left V 3 bases short and J 4 bases short, with 7 bases between. Germline CDR1 is MNHEY and CDR2 is SMNVEV (reference sequence). This CDR3 is built from 13 residues. CDR3 region: CASSFGGYNEQFF. The CDR3 coding sequence is TGTGCCAGCAGTTTCGGAGGGTACAATGAGCAGTTCTTC.

The chain joins TRBV30 to TRBJ1-3; the D is unclear. This CDR3 is built from 14 residues. V shed 0 bases and J shed 2 bases, with 8 bases lying between them. Germline loops: CDR1 GTSNPN, CDR2 SVGIG (reference sequence). The CDR3 DNA sequence: TGTGCCTGGAGTGTAGAGGGAACTGGAAACACCATATATTTT. The encoded protein is CAWSVEGTGNTIYF.

This clone showed up just once. The chain has TRBV6-5 and TRBJ1-2, with D unresolved. Per the germline V gene, CDR1 is MNHEY and CDR2 is SVGAGI. Trimming shortened V by 5 bases and J by 6 bases, and 16 bases separated the two germline ends. This CDR3 is 14 amino acids long. The CDR3 region is CASSIGRLFNGYTF. DNA of the CDR3: TGTGCCAGCAGTATCGGGAGGCTCTTCAATGGCTACACCTTC.

The genes are TRBV2 and TRBJ2-1, with D possibly being TRBD2 (6 bases). This CDR3 comprises 15 residues. V lost 3 bases and J lost 5, with 14 bases in between. The germline V gene has CDR1 SNHLY and CDR2 FYNNEI. The CDR3 loop reads CASSELDSGDNEQFF. The CDR3 DNA reads TGTGCCAGCAGTGAGTTGGATAGCGGCGACAATGAGCAGTTCTTC. Based on the CDR3 plus reference TRBV2 and TRBJ2-1, the full variable domain is EPEVTQTPSHQVTQMGQEVILRCVPISNHLYFYWYRQILGQKVEFLVSFYNNEISEKSEIFDDQFSVERPDGSNFTLKIRSTKLEDSAMYFCASSELDSGDNEQFFGPGTRLTVL.